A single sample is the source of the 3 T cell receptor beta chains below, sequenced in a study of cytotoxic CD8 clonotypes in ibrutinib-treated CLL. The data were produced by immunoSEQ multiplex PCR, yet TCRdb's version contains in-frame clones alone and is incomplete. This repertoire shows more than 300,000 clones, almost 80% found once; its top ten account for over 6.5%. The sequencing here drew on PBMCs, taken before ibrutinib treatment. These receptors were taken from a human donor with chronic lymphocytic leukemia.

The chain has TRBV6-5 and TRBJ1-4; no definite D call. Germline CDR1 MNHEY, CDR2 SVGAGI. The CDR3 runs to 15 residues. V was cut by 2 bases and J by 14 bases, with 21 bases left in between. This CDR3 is CASSYERVTPNSLFF. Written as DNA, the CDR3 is TGTGCCAGCAGTTACGAAAGGGTTACACCAAATAGTCTGTTTTTT.

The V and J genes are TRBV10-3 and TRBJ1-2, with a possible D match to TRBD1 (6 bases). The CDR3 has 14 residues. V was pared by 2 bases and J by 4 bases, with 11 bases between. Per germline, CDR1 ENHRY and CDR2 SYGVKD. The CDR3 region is CAISESTGSYGYTF. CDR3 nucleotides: TGTGCCATCAGTGAGAGTACAGGGTCCTATGGCTACACCTTC.

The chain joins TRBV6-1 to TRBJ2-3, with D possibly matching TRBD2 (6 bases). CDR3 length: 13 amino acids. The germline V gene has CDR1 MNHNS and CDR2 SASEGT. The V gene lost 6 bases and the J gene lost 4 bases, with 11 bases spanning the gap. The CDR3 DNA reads TGTGCCAGCAGGAGGGACTTCGCAGATACGCAGTATTTT. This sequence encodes CASRRDFADTQYF.